This T cell receptor (beta chain) came from a study of blood T cell repertoires in COVID-19. Study overall: PBMCs, B-cell-depleted T cells, or T cells were the source of the cDNA or gDNA that made up the material.

In the study's own analysis: Amplification of reference gene primers was used by the study to estimate nucleated cell counts. The data were produced by immunoSEQ multiplex PCR, yet TCRdb's version contains in-frame clones alone and is incomplete. That table furnishes V, J and clone size, whereas the DNA furnished D and trimming. The sample has almost 80,000 clones, roughly 80% seen once. The CDR3 runs to 15 residues. The J segment lost 2 bases and the V segment lost 3 bases, leaving 5 bases of the junction unmatched. Germline-derived CDR1 and CDR2 are SGHRS and YFSETQ. The sample holds a few counts of this clone.

The sequence derives from a woman aged 70-85 years with acute or convalescent COVID-19. The sequenced sample consisted of peripheral blood. V and J are TRBV5-1 and TRBJ2-3; 8 bases match TRBD1. The CDR3 here is CASSYRGDLTDTQYF. The CDR3 DNA follows: TGCGCCAGCAGCTACAGGGGGGATCTCACAGATACGCAGTATTTT.